One sample yielded the 23 T cell receptor beta chains listed below, sequenced in a study of T cells after yellow fever vaccination (dated by TCRdb to between 2019 and 2020). Explained via the paper, the treatment or condition label denotes: live attenuated yellow fever vaccine strain. Library preparation employed 5' RACE. The sequencer listed for this sample is Illumina HiSeq 2500. TCRdb reprocessed the public reads (quality trimming at Q25 with fastp, clone calling with MiXCR) and kept in-frame beta chains. Entries that share a CDR3 protein sequence are merged under the most common genes and DNA. The sample table shows 500,000 to 550,000 distinct CDR3 sequences, and 20% to 25% are seen once. The ten largest clonotypes hold approximately 15% of the sample. The source was PBMCs, collected less than 25 days after the first yellow fever vaccination. These receptors were taken from a young man who received the YFV17D yellow fever vaccine.

J is TRBJ1-1 and V is TRBV18; D might be TRBD1 (6 bases). The CDR3 length is 14 residues. The germline V gene encodes CDR1 KGHSH and CDR2 LQKENI. V gave up 2 bases and J gave up 6 bases, with 13 bases separating them. CDR3: CASSPAWGRSEAFF. In DNA, the CDR3 is TGTGCCAGCTCACCAGCGTGGGGGCGGTCTGAAGCTTTCTTT.

The chain carries TRBV9 and TRBJ2-2; TRBD2 aligns across 7 bases. Per the germline V gene, CDR1 is SGDLS and CDR2 is YYNGEE. V was clipped by 0 bases and J by 1 base; unmatched bases: 3. The CDR3 totals 16 residues. CDR3 region: CASSVVIAGNTGELFF. CDR3 bases: TGTGCCAGCAGCGTAGTAATAGCGGGGAACACCGGGGAGCTGTTTTTT.

This clonotype was recorded a few times. The chain is built from TRBV6-5 and TRBJ1-5; tentatively, D is TRBD1 (5 bases). V lost 2 bases and J 5 bases, leaving 19 bases between the germline ends. The CDR3 totals 17 residues. CDR1 MNHEY and CDR2 SVGAGI come from the germline V gene. The CDR3 nucleotides are TGTGCCAGCAGTTACACCTCAGACAGCCGCCCCGATCAGCCCCAGCATTTT. This encodes CASSYTSDSRPDQPQHF.

This clonotype was seen more than once but under ten times. The CDR3 DNA reads as TGTGCCAGCAGCGTAGCATGGACTAGTAATACTGAGCAGTTCTTC. Amino acid sequence: CASSVAWTSNTEQFF. The chain carries TRBV9 and TRBJ2-1; 7 bases line up with TRBD2. The germline V gene has CDR1 SGDLS and CDR2 YYNGEE. The CDR3 is 15 residues long. V shed 0 bases and J 9 bases; nucleotides not matched to a gene: 9.

J is TRBJ1-1 and V is TRBV5-6; tentative D call: TRBD1 (5 bases). The V and J ends lost 3 bases and 4 bases respectively, with 13 bases between them. Germline loops: CDR1 SGHDT, CDR2 YYEEEE. The CDR3 totals 14 residues. The CDR3 reads CASSSTTEGTEAFF. In DNA, the CDR3 is TGTGCCAGCAGCTCGACGACAGAGGGCACTGAAGCTTTCTTT.

J is TRBJ1-5 and V is TRBV5-1; the D gene is possibly TRBD1 (5 bases). The CDR3 runs 15 residues. The V end was cut by 1 base, the J end by 2 bases, with 10 bases between. Per the germline V gene, CDR1 is SGHRS and CDR2 is YFSETQ. The CDR3 loop is CASSLSPGRNQPQHF. The DNA of the CDR3 is TGCGCCAGCAGCTTGTCCCCAGGGCGCAATCAGCCCCAGCATTTT.

The V call is TRBV6-1, the J call TRBJ2-5, with D unclear. The germline gives CDR1 MNHNS, CDR2 SASEGT. The CDR3 spans 13 residues. The germline V and J ends were trimmed by 2 bases and 6 bases, with 10 bases remaining between them. DNA of the CDR3: TGTGCCAGCAGTGAATGGCTTCTAAAGACCCAGTACTTC. Amino acids: CASSEWLLKTQYF.

This chain joins TRBV12-3 or TRBV12-4 and TRBJ1-1; D ambiguous. V lost 3 bases, J lost 6 bases, and 8 bases lay in between. This CDR3 region has 12 residues. CDR3 residues: CASSFHVAEAFF. The CDR3 region has the DNA TGTGCCAGCAGTTTTCACGTCGCTGAAGCTTTCTTT.

The sample holds many counts of this clonotype. The chain has TRBV7-2 and TRBJ2-5, with D possibly TRBD2 on 5 matching bases. Germline loops: CDR1 SGHTA, CDR2 FQGNSA. With 1 base removed from V and 2 bases from J, the gap between germline ends came to 14 bases. The CDR3 length is 16 residues. In DNA, the CDR3 is TGTGCCAGCAGCTTAGTTAGTACTAGTAGACAAGAGACCCAGTACTTC. Translating it yields CASSLVSTSRQETQYF.

This clonotype turned up a few times. This sequence joins TRBV29-1 and TRBJ2-5; 12 positions agree with TRBD2. Germline V gene data show CDR1 as SQVTM and CDR2 as ANQGSEA. The CDR3 sequence is 15 residues long. V was clipped by 4 bases and J by 1 base; unmatched bases: 4. For the CDR3, the DNA is TGCAGCGTTGCCGGACTAGCGGGGATCCAAGAGACCCAGTACTTC. It specifies CSVAGLAGIQETQYF.

The V and J genes are TRBV23-1 and TRBJ2-2; D possibly corresponds to TRBD1 (6 bases). TRBV23-1 is an ORF, and what it does is uncertain. The V end was cut by 0 bases, the J end by 2 bases, with 10 bases between. The length of the CDR3 is 16 residues. The CDR3 sequence: CASSQSEDRNTGELFF. DNA of the CDR3: TGCGCCAGCAGTCAATCGGAGGACAGAAACACCGGGGAGCTGTTTTTT.

The V and J genes are TRBV6-5 and TRBJ1-1; 8 positions agree with TRBD1. V shed 2 bases, J shed 4 bases, and the junction held 3 bases outside the gene matches. Germline V lookup: CDR1 MNHEY, CDR2 SVGAGI. The CDR3 has 14 residues. CDR3 in amino acids: CASSYLGQATEAFF. CDR3 sequence (DNA): TGTGCCAGCAGTTACCTGGGACAGGCCACTGAAGCTTTCTTT.

Here the CDR3 DNA reads TGCGCCAGCAGCCGGGGGACAGGGCGGGAGCAGTTCTTC. It encodes CASSRGTGREQFF. The chain joins TRBV4-3 to TRBJ2-1; 9 bases are a match to TRBD1. V shed 4 bases, J shed 10 bases, and the junction held 5 bases outside the gene matches. This CDR3 is built from 13 residues. Germline loops: CDR1 LGHNA, CDR2 YSLEER.

This clonotype was seen a few times. The chain is built from TRBV5-1 and TRBJ2-5, with D perhaps TRBD2 (7 bases). The germline V and J ends were trimmed by 0 bases and 4 bases, with 16 bases remaining between them. The germline gives CDR1 SGHRS, CDR2 YFSETQ. CDR3 length: 16 residues. In DNA form, the CDR3 reads TGCGCCAGCAGCTTGGGCGCCGTAGGGGGGGGAGAGACCCAGTACTTC. It translates to CASSLGAVGGGETQYF.

This clonotype occurred a few times. The chain is built from TRBV12-3 or TRBV12-4 and TRBJ1-5; possible D gene TRBD1, 5 bases. V lost 4 bases to trimming and J lost 1 base, with 11 bases between them. CDR3 size: 15 residues. CDR3 sequence reads: CASSSYRDSNQPQHF. In DNA, the CDR3 is TGTGCCAGCAGTTCCTACCGGGACAGCAATCAGCCCCAGCATTTT.

V usage is TRBV12-3 or TRBV12-4 and J usage is TRBJ2-3; TRBD2 aligns across 10 bases. The CDR3 covers 16 residues. Trimming took 7 bases from V and 7 from J; bases not matched to a gene: 14. The CDR3 region has the DNA TGTGCCAGCACCGCGCGCAGCGGGGGGGCTGGAAATACGCAGTATTTT. It yields the protein CASTARSGGAGNTQYF.

The CDR3 bases are TGTGCCAGCAGGTTCTCGACAGGGTCAACCTACGAGCAGTACTTC. Its protein is CASRFSTGSTYEQYF. V is TRBV25-1 and J is TRBJ2-7, with 7 bases that match TRBD1. Germline V gene sequence: CDR1 MGHDK, CDR2 SYGVNS. V lost 6 bases and J lost 2; bases outside the gene matches: 10. The CDR3 consists of 15 residues.

This clonotype was counted between two and nine times. The genes are TRBV5-4 and TRBJ1-2; 9 bases map to TRBD1. Germline CDR1 reads SGHNT; CDR2 reads YYREEE (reference sequence). The CDR3 loop spans 15 amino acids. Germline trimming cut 3 bases from V and 4 bases from J; bases unmatched to any gene: 7. The CDR3 nucleotides read TGTGCCAGCAGCTCCGGGACAGGGCTTGTCTATGGCTACACCTTC. Protein product: CASSSGTGLVYGYTF.

The sample holds many counts of this clonotype. The chain recombines TRBV2 with TRBJ1-3, with 10 bases lining up with TRBD1. This CDR3 region has 15 residues. CDR1 and CDR2 (germline): SNHLY, FYNNEI. The ends lost 7 bases at V and 2 bases at J; junction bases unmatched: 5. CDR3: CASTAGTGAGNTIYF. CDR3 nucleotide sequence: TGTGCCAGCACCGCCGGGACAGGGGCTGGAAACACCATATATTTT.

This rearrangement joins TRBV10-3 to TRBJ1-5; D unresolved. This CDR3 is built from 12 residues. V dropped 2 bases and J dropped 4 bases, with 3 bases sitting between them. CDR1 is ENHRY, CDR2 SYGVKD, per germline. The CDR3 nucleotides are TGTGCCATCAGTGAGGCGAATCAGCCCCAGCATTTT. Residues: CAISEANQPQHF.

The rearrangement uses TRBV20-1 and TRBJ1-4, with D possibly TRBD1 on 6 matching bases. The CDR3 runs 14 residues. V was trimmed by 0 bases and J by 9 bases, leaving 14 bases between them. Germline V gene lookup returns CDR1 DFQATT and CDR2 SNEGSKA (reference sequence). The CDR3 nucleotides read TGCAGTGCTAGAGATACAGCACAGGGCCAAAAACTGTTTTTT. Amino acid sequence: CSARDTAQGQKLFF.

V and J are TRBV20-1 and TRBJ2-1; 8 bases map to TRBD1. V was clipped by 6 bases and J by 3 bases; unmatched bases: 4. The CDR3 loop spans 13 amino acids. Looked up from germline, CDR1 is DFQATT and CDR2 is SNEGSKA (reference sequence). The CDR3 reads CSATRGLYNEQFF. CDR3 nucleotide sequence: TGCAGTGCGACCAGGGGGCTCTACAATGAGCAGTTCTTC.

This clonotype was counted a few times. The V call is TRBV19, the J call TRBJ1-5; 8 bases are a match to TRBD1. The CDR3 totals 14 residues. Germline lookup yields CDR1 LNHDA and CDR2 SQIVND (reference sequence). The V and J ends lost 6 bases and 6 bases, in that order; junction bases with no gene match: 7. DNA for the CDR3: TGTGCCAGTAGAGACAGGGGTGGCGGTCAGCCCCAGCATTTT. This translates into CASRDRGGGQPQHF.